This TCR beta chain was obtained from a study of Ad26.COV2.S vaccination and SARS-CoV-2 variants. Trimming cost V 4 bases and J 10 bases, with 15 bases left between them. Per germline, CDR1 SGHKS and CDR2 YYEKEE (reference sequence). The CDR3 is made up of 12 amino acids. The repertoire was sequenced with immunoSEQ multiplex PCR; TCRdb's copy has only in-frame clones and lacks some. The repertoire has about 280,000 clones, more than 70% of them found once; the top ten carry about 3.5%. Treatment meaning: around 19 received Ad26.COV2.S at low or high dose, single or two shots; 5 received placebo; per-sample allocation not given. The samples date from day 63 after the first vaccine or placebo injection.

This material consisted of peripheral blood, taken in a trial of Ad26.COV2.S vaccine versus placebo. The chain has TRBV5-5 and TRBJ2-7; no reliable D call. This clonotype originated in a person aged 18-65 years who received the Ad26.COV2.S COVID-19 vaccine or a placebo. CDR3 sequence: CASSPLMQFQYF. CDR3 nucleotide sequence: TGTGCCAGCAGCCCGCTGATGCAGTTTCAGTACTTC.